One sample yielded the 29 T cell receptor beta chains listed below, sequenced in a study of cytomegalovirus exposure and HLA in healthy donors. PCR used 60 Vbeta primers and 13 Jbeta primers. The assay was immunoSEQ multiplex PCR, and TCRdb's table has in-frame clones only and misses some. The table includes 110,000 or so clones, 15% detected once. The sequencing input was PBMCs. These receptors came from a female donor in good health and CMV-seronegative.

V and J are TRBV11-2 and TRBJ2-3; TRBD1 is a possible D gene (6 bases). V lost 5 bases and J 0 bases, leaving 12 bases between the germline ends. Germline assignment: CDR1 SGHAT and CDR2 FQNNGV. The length of the CDR3 is 15 residues. CDR3 coding DNA: TGTGCCAGCAGCGAGAGCAGGGGAAGCACAGATACGCAGTATTTT. Its translation is CASSESRGSTDTQYF.

This sequence joins TRBV7-8 and TRBJ2-3; 8 bases match TRBD2. The germline V gene encodes CDR1 SGHVS and CDR2 FQNEAQ. V lost 7 bases, J lost 6 bases, and 3 bases stayed unmatched. The CDR3 length is 12 residues. CDR3 sequence: CASTPGGDTQYF. CDR3 in DNA: TGTGCCAGCACCCCGGGGGGGGATACGCAGTATTTT.

In this sample, this clone turned up a few times. This chain connects TRBV7-6 to TRBJ1-2; tentatively, D is TRBD1 (5 bases). The CDR3 is made up of 15 amino acids. Germline CDR1 reads SGHVS; CDR2 reads FNYEAQ. V was clipped by 1 base and J by 4 bases, with 13 bases between them. As DNA, the CDR3 is TGTGCCAGCAGCTTAGAGGAGGGGATTTCCTATGGCTACACCTTC. Translation gives CASSLEEGISYGYTF.

This clone was seen only a few times. The chain couples TRBV7-8 to TRBJ2-1; 7 bases are a match to TRBD2. V shed 5 bases, J shed 3 bases, and the junction held 4 bases outside the gene matches. The CDR3 has 14 amino acids. Germline V gives CDR1 SGHVS, CDR2 FQNEAQ. The CDR3 coding sequence is TGTGCCAGCAGCCTTTGGGAGGGCTACAATGAGCAGTTCTTC. Translating gives CASSLWEGYNEQFF.

A few counts support this clone. The chain carries TRBV15 and TRBJ1-3; 9 bases match TRBD1. CDR1 LNHNV and CDR2 YYDKDF come from the germline V gene (reference sequence). This CDR3 has 16 amino acids. The J segment lost 0 bases and the V segment lost 5 bases, leaving 5 bases of the junction unmatched. CDR3: CATSSRDRASGNTIYF. CDR3 DNA: TGTGCCACCAGCTCGAGGGACAGGGCCTCTGGAAACACCATATATTTT. The full variable domain, completed using reference TRBV15 and TRBJ1-3, is DAMVIQNPRYQVTQFGKPVTLSCSQTLNHNVMYWYQQKSSQAPKLLFHYYDKDFNNEADTPDNFQSRRPNTSFCFLDIRSPGLGDTAMYLCATSSRDRASGNTIYFGEGSWLTVV.

This clone was counted between two and nine times. CDR3 amino acids: CASSLQGVSNQPQHF. CDR3 coding DNA: TGTGCCAGCAGTTTACAAGGGGTTAGCAATCAGCCCCAGCATTTT. The chain couples TRBV28 to TRBJ1-5; TRBD1 is a possible D gene (5 bases). Per the germline V gene, CDR1 is MDHEN and CDR2 is SYDVKM. The CDR3 has 15 amino acids. V lost 2 bases and J lost 0, with 8 bases in between.

This clone appeared a few times. This rearrangement joins TRBV5-4 to TRBJ2-5; the match to TRBD2 covers 12 bases. Germline V gives CDR1 SGHNT, CDR2 YYREEE (reference sequence). V was pared by 1 base and J by 5 bases, with 3 bases of the junction left unmatched. The length of the CDR3 is 15 residues. The CDR3 here is CASSLPSGGAETQYF. The CDR3 DNA sequence: TGTGCCAGCAGCTTGCCTAGCGGGGGGGCGGAGACCCAGTACTTC.

The CDR3 nucleotides read TGTGCCAGCAGCTTAGCGGGACTAGCTGACGAGCAGTACTTC. Protein: CASSLAGLADEQYF. This chain uses TRBV7-2 with TRBJ2-7, with 9 bases identical to TRBD2. Germline assignment: CDR1 SGHTA and CDR2 FQGNSA. The length of the CDR3 is 14 residues. The ends lost 0 bases at V and 5 bases at J; junction bases unmatched: 2.

This chain uses TRBV6-5 with TRBJ1-1; D perhaps matches TRBD1 (5 bases). CDR1 and CDR2 from the germline V gene are MNHEY and SVGAGI. Deletions cut 9 bases from V and 0 bases from J, with 11 bases between. The CDR3 length is 13 residues. This chain's CDR3 is CARSGRVNTEAFF. The CDR3 DNA is TGTGCCAGATCCGGCAGGGTGAACACTGAAGCTTTCTTT.

In its sample, this clone was seen a few times. The chain recombines TRBV7-9 with TRBJ2-3, with 9 bases matching TRBD2. With 4 bases clipped from V and 3 bases from J, the junction kept 8 bases outside the gene matches. The CDR3 covers 16 residues. Per the germline V gene, CDR1 is SEHNR and CDR2 is FQNEAQ (reference sequence). CDR3 bases: TGTGCCAGCAGCTCGGCAATTAGCGGGAGTACAGATACGCAGTATTTT. It encodes CASSSAISGSTDTQYF.

This clone was observed a few times. This chain joins TRBV27 and TRBJ1-5, with 8 bases fitting TRBD1. The V and J ends lost 7 bases and 3 bases, in that order; junction bases with no gene match: 5. Germline assignment: CDR1 MNHEY and CDR2 SMNVEV (reference sequence). The CDR3 is 14 residues long. Here the CDR3 reads CASKSTGDNQPQHF. DNA for the CDR3: TGTGCCAGCAAGTCGACAGGGGACAATCAGCCCCAGCATTTT.

The gene calls are TRBV5-6 and TRBJ1-2, with 9 bases lining up with TRBD1. Per the germline V gene, CDR1 is SGHDT and CDR2 is YYEEEE. The V and J ends lost 7 bases and 4 bases, in that order; junction bases with no gene match: 20. The CDR3 totals 18 residues. The CDR3 DNA reads TGTGCCAGCTCCCCCGGCGGGACAGGGATTATACTGGGCTATGGCTACACCTTC. Translating it yields CASSPGGTGIILGYGYTF.

Only one count was recorded for this clone. The CDR3 DNA reads TGTGCCAGCAGCTGGGGGGGGGTGCAGTTCTTC. Amino acid sequence: CASSWGGVQFF. The V call is TRBV7-9, the J call TRBJ2-1, with 7 bases fitting TRBD2. CDR1 is SEHNR and CDR2 is FQNEAQ in the germline V gene (reference sequence). The CDR3 sequence is 11 residues long. Trimming cost V 4 bases and J 12 bases; bases outside gene matches: 3.

This clone came up a few times. The chain recombines TRBV10-3 with TRBJ1-3; TRBD1 might be the D (5 bases). With 8 bases removed from V and 0 bases from J, the gap between germline ends came to 11 bases. Germline-derived CDR1 and CDR2 are ENHRY and SYGVKD. CDR3 size: 14 residues. This CDR3 reads CAISGRDSGNTIYF. In DNA, the CDR3 is TGTGCCATCTCTGGCAGGGACTCTGGAAACACCATATATTTT.

The V call is TRBV4-1, the J call TRBJ1-1, with 7 bases that match TRBD1. The V gene's germline CDR1 is MGHRA and CDR2 YSYEKL. The CDR3 covers 15 residues. Trimming at V came to 2 bases and at J to 5 bases, leaving 8 bases not matched to a gene. The chain's CDR3 is CASSQQTGPGTEAFF. The CDR3 DNA reads TGCGCCAGCAGCCAACAGACAGGGCCCGGAACTGAAGCTTTCTTT.

This chain links TRBV7-2 with TRBJ1-1; D may be TRBD1 (6 bases). V was pared by 2 bases and J by 4 bases, with 11 bases between. CDR3 length equals 14 residues. Per germline, CDR1 SGHTA and CDR2 FQGNSA. The CDR3 reads CASSLNRVGTEAFF. The CDR3 DNA reads TGTGCCAGCAGCTTAAACAGGGTGGGCACTGAAGCTTTCTTT.

This clone was detected a few times. The chain couples TRBV2 to TRBJ1-4, with a tentative D call TRBD1 (6 bases). The V and J ends lost 6 bases and 2 bases respectively, with 10 bases between them. The length of the CDR3 is 14 residues. Germline V lookup: CDR1 SNHLY, CDR2 FYNNEI. CDR3 coding DNA: TGTGCCAGCAGCGAAACAGGGACTAATGAAAAACTGTTTTTT. Protein sequence: CASSETGTNEKLFF.

J is TRBJ2-5 and V is TRBV30; D gene uncertain. The CDR3 is made up of 13 amino acids. Germline V gives CDR1 GTSNPN, CDR2 SVGIG (reference sequence). Trimming took off 1 base at V and 5 bases at J, with 11 bases between the two ends. The CDR3 bases are TGTGCCTGGAGTGAGGCGAGGATGGAGACCCAGTACTTC. Its translation is CAWSEARMETQYF.

This clone has more than one count but fewer than ten. V is TRBV5-1 and J is TRBJ2-7, with a possible D match to TRBD1 (6 bases). The CDR3 extends over 15 amino acids. Germline V gene lookup returns CDR1 SGHRS and CDR2 YFSETQ. V lost 0 bases and J 4 bases, leaving 14 bases between the germline ends. Written as DNA, the CDR3 is TGCGCCAGCAGCTTGGAGGGCAGGGGTGGGTACGAGCAGTACTTC. This codes for CASSLEGRGGYEQYF.

This clone was counted between two and nine times. CDR3 sequence: CASSIGTGSREQFF. CDR3 bases: TGTGCCAGTAGTATCGGGACAGGGTCCCGCGAGCAGTTCTTC. V gene TRBV19 combines with J gene TRBJ2-1; 9 positions match TRBD1. Germline assignment: CDR1 LNHDA and CDR2 SQIVND (reference sequence). The junction had 7 bases not matched to a gene; V was cut back by 3 bases and J by 10 bases. The CDR3 loop spans 14 amino acids.

This chain connects TRBV6-5 to TRBJ1-4; TRBD1 matches at 7 bases. This CDR3 has 15 amino acids. Germline V lookup: CDR1 MNHEY, CDR2 SVGAGI. With 2 bases clipped from V and 4 bases from J, the junction kept 4 bases outside the gene matches. CDR3 DNA: TGTGCCAGCAGTTACCGGGGACAGCTTAATGAAAAACTGTTTTTT. Translated: CASSYRGQLNEKLFF.

V and J are TRBV9 and TRBJ1-4, with a tentative D call TRBD1 (6 bases). The CDR3 length is 16 residues. Germline V CDR1 and CDR2: SGDLS, YYNGEE. The V end lost 3 bases, the J end lost 1 base, and 13 bases lay between the germline ends. The DNA for the CDR3 is TGTGCCAGCAGCGCCGCAGGGGAGGGAACTAATGAAAAACTGTTTTTT. It encodes CASSAAGEGTNEKLFF.

This chain joins TRBV30 and TRBJ1-2; no clear D. Germline CDR1 reads GTSNPN; CDR2 reads SVGIG (reference sequence). V shed 0 bases and J shed 2 bases, with 13 bases lying between them. The CDR3 totals 15 residues. The CDR3 loop is CAWSVGPVANYGYTF. CDR3 sequence (DNA): TGTGCCTGGAGTGTTGGTCCGGTTGCAAACTATGGCTACACCTTC.

This clone was seen more than once but under ten times. The chain carries TRBV28 and TRBJ1-2, with a weak D call TRBD1 (5 bases). CDR1 is MDHEN, CDR2 SYDVKM, per germline. The CDR3 runs to 15 residues. The germline V and J ends were trimmed by 7 bases and 4 bases, with 19 bases remaining between them. The CDR3 reads CASTPTQGIFYGYTF. The CDR3 nucleotides read TGTGCCAGCACCCCCACCCAGGGAATCTTCTATGGCTACACCTTC.

The chain combines TRBV12-5 with TRBJ1-6; TRBD1 is a possible D gene (5 bases). V was pared by 6 bases and J by 5 bases, with 11 bases between. Germline CDR1 is LGHNT and CDR2 is FRNRAP. The CDR3 consists of 14 residues. The CDR3 bases are TGTGCTAGTGGGGGGCAGGACCATAATTCACCCCTCCACTTT. Translation: CASGGQDHNSPLHF.

This chain uses TRBV4-3 with TRBJ2-1, with 16 nucleotides matching TRBD2. The V gene's germline CDR1 is LGHNA and CDR2 YSLEER. V shed 4 bases and J 8 bases; nucleotides not matched to a gene: 5. The CDR3 runs to 16 residues. The CDR3 protein is CASSRTGLAGGDEQFF. The CDR3 DNA reads TGCGCCAGCAGCCGTACGGGACTAGCGGGAGGGGATGAGCAGTTCTTC.

This clone was found a few times. The V call is TRBV27, the J call TRBJ1-2, with 7 bases identical to TRBD1. The CDR3 has 13 amino acids. V lost 3 bases, J lost 4 bases, and 2 bases stayed unmatched. CDR1 and CDR2 from the germline V gene are MNHEY and SMNVEV (reference sequence). The CDR3 sequence is CASSFTGAYGYTF. CDR3 in DNA: TGTGCCAGCAGTTTTACAGGGGCCTATGGCTACACCTTC.

This clone was seen only a few times. Here the CDR3 reads CASSLTSGAHEQYF. DNA for the CDR3: TGCGCCAGCAGCCTCACTAGCGGGGCCCACGAGCAGTACTTC. The chain combines TRBV4-3 with TRBJ2-7; 10 nucleotides agree with TRBD2. V was clipped by 4 bases and J by 5 bases; unmatched bases: 5. The CDR3 is made up of 14 amino acids. Germline assignment: CDR1 LGHNA and CDR2 YSLEER.

The chain couples TRBV9 to TRBJ2-5; TRBD2 agrees at 7 bases. The CDR3 sequence is 14 residues long. V shed 4 bases and J 3 bases; nucleotides not matched to a gene: 6. CDR1 is SGDLS and CDR2 is YYNGEE in the germline V gene. DNA for the CDR3: TGTGCCAGCAGCCGTCCGGGGGGTAAAGAGACCCAGTACTTC. It encodes CASSRPGGKETQYF.